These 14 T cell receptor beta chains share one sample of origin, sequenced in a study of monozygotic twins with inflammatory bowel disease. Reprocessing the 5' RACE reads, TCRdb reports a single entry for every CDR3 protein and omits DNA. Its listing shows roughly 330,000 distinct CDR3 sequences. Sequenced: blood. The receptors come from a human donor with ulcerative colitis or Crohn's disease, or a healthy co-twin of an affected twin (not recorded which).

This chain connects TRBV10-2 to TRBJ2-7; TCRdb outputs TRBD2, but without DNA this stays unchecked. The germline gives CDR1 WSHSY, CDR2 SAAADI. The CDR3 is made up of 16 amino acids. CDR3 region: CASSDFRSGLTYEQYF.

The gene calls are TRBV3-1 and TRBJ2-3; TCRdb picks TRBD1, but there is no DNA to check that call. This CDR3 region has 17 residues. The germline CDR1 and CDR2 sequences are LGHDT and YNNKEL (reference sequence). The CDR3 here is CASSQDRGTSTTDTQYF.

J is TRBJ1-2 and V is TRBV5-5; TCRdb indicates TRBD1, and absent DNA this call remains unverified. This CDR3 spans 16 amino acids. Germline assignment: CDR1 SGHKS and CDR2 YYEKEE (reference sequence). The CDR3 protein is CASSLGNRGTPYGYTF.

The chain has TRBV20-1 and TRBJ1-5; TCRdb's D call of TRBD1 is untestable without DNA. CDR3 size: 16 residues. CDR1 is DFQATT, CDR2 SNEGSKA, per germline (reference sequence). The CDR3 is CSARAPGGLGNQPQHF.

The CDR3 loop reads CAWSVGALRELFF. The J gene is TRBJ2-2, the V gene TRBV30; with no DNA, the TCRdb D assignment of TRBD2 cannot be verified. The CDR3 is 13 residues long. CDR1 and CDR2 from the germline V gene are GTSNPN and SVGIG (reference sequence).

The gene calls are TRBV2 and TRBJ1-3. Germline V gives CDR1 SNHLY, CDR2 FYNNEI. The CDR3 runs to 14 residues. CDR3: CASSPSVSENTIYF.

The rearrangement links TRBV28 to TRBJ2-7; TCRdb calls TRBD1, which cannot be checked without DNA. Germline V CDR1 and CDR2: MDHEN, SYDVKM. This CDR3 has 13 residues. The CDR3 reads CASSPRAPREQYF.

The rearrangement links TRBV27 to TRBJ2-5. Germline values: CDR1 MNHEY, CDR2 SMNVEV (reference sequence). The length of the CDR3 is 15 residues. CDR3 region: CASSLFSGSSQTQYF.

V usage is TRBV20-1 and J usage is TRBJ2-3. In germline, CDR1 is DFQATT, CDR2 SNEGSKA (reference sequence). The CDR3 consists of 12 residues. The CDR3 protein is CKTLLGTDTQYF.

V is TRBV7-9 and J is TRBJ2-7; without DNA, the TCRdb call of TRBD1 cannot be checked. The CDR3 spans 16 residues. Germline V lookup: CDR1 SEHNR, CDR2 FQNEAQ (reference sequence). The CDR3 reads CASSLDRGTGDYEQYF.

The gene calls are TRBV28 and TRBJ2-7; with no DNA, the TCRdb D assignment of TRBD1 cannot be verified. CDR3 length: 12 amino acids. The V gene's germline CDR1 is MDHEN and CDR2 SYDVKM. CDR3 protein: CASRRRGDEQYF.

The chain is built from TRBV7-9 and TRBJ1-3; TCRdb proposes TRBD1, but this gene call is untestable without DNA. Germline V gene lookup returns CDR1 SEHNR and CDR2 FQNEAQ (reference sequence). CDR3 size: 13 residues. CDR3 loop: CASPLRGGNTIYF. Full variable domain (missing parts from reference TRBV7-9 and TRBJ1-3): DTGVSQNPRHKITKRGQNVTFRCDPISEHNRLYWYRQTLGQGPEFLTYFQNEAQLEKSRLLSDRFSAERPKGSFSTLEIQRTEQGDSAMYLCASPLRGGNTIYFGEGSWLTVV.

CDR3 region: CASSLGGSEQPQHF. The rearrangement links TRBV5-4 to TRBJ1-5. The CDR3 length is 14 residues. Germline V gene data show CDR1 as SGHNT and CDR2 as YYREEE (reference sequence).

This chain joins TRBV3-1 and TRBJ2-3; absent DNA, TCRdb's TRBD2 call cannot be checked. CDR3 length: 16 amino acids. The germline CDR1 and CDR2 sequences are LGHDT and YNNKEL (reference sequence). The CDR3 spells CASSHGTSGGADTQYF.